The subject of this entry is one TCR beta chain. Its antigen is unknown. The data were taken from a study of blood T cells in healthy people across ages. Primed by a sample-barcoded 5' primer and a J-beta primer mix, a second PCR proceeded for about 6 to 12 cycles. A template-switch adaptor with 12 random nucleotides tagged each cDNA molecule. Sequencing of every sample gave 2.5 million or more CDR3-containing paired-end reads. MiXCR, applied by TCRdb to the 5' RACE reads, yields one record per CDR3 protein. The sample holds about 670,000 distinct CDR3 sequences; 52% are singletons and the top ten take approximately 13%. Germline V gives CDR1 MNHEY, CDR2 SVGAGI. Trimming pared 0 bases from V and 2 bases from J, leaving 14 bases between. CDR3 size: 16 residues. Broader study findings: Total diversity from one million sequenced T cells was likely underestimated. Long-lived donors exceeded aged donors in naive CD4+ cells and diversity.

The specimen was blood. This receptor was taken from a woman aged 80 or over in good health. The chain has TRBV6-5 and TRBJ2-7; tentative D call: TRBD2 (7 bases). CDR3 coding DNA: TGTGCCAGCAGTTACTCGGGCGGGGGCTCCACCTACGAGCAGTACTTC. Its protein is CASSYSGGGSTYEQYF.